This T cell receptor (beta chain) was observed in a study of shared clonotypes between healthy human individuals. The CDR3 is 16 amino acids. The germline V and J ends were trimmed by 5 bases and 3 bases, with 17 bases remaining between them. The V gene's germline CDR1 is LNHNV and CDR2 YYDKDF (reference sequence). Each PCR replicate from the sorted subsets contained 200 to 250 ng DNA, which is roughly 33,000 T cell genomes. Original processing notes: Filtering was not the same, since immunoSEQ gave junction-only sequences without quality scores. Sequenced by immunoSEQ multiplex PCR; TCRdb stores in-frame clones only, minus some. The D gene and trimming were derived from the DNA, and the V and J assignments and clone size from that table. The data show fewer than 1.4 million clones, around 78% seen once.

The sequenced sample was memory CD4+ T cells from PBMCs. The subset: CD45RA-negative fraction. V gene TRBV15 combines with J gene TRBJ2-1, with D perhaps matching TRBD2 (6 bases). The TCR originated in a man aged 18 to 29 in good health. Some clones in this sample may be carry-over from other donors' samples. In nucleotides, the CDR3 is TGTGCCACCAGCCTCCTCCGGGGGACCATCTACAATGAGCAGTTCTTC. Translating gives CATSLLRGTIYNEQFF.